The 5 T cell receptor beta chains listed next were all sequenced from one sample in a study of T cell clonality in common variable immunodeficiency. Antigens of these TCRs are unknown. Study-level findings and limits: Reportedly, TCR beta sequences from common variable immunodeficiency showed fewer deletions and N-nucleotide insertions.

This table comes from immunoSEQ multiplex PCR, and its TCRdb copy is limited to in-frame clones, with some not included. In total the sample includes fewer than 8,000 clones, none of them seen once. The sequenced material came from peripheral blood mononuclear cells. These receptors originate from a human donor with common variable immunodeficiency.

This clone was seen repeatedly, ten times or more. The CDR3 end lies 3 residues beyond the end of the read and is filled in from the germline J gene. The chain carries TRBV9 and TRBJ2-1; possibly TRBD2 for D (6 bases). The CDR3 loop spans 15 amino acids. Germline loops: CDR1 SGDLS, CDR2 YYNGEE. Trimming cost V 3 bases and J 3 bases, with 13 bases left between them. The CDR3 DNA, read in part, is TGTGCCAGCAGCGCTCGGGACTGGGTCTACAATGAG. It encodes CASSARDWVYNE. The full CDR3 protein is CASSARDWVYNEQFF. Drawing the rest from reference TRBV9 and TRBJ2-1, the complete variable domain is DSGVTQTPKHLITATGQRVTLRCSPRSGDLSVYWYQQSLDQGLQFLIQYYNGEERAKGNILERFSAQQFPDLHSELNLSSLELGDSALYFCASSARDWVYNEQFFGPGTRLTVL.

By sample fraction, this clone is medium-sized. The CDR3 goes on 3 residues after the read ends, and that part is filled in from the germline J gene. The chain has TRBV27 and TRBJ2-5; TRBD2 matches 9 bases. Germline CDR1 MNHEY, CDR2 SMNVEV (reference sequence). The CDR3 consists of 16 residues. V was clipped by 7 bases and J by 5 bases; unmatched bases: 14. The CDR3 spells CASKGPGTSIVETQYF. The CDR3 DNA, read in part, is TGTGCCAGCAAGGGACCAGGGACTAGCATTGTGGAGACC.

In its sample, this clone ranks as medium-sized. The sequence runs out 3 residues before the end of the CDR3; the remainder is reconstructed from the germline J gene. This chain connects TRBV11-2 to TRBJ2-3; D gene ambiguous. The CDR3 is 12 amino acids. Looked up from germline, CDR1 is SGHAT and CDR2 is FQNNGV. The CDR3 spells CASRLETGAQYF. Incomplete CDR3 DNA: TGTGCCAGCAGGCTAGAGACGGGTGCG.

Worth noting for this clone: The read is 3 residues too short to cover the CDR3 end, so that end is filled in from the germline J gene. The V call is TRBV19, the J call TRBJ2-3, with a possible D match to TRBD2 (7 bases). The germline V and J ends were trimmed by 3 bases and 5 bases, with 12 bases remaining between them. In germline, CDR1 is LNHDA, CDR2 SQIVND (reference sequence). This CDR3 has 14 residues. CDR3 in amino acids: CASSIGGREDTQYF. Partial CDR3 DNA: TGTGCCAGTAGTATCGGGGGGCGTGAAGATACG.

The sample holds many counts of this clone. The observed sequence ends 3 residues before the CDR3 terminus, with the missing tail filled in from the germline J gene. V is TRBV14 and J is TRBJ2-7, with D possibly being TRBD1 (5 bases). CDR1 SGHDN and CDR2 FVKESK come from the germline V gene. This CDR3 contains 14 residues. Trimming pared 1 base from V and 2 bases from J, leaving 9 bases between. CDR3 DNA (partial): TGTGCCAGCAGCCAAGTAGGACAACCCTACGAG. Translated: CASSQVGQPYE. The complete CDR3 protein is CASSQVGQPYEQYF.